These 23 T cell receptor beta chains originate from one sample sequenced in a study of blood T cell repertoires in COVID-19 (dated by TCRdb to between 2020 and 2021). The library was produced with the immunoSEQ multiplex PCR assay. TCRdb limited this immuneACCESS table to in-frame rearrangements with V and J called. A share of clones is missing; checked studies link under half to unresolved V genes, and the rest is unexplained. A total of 50,000 to 65,000 clones appear in this sample, 75% to 90% of them only once. Approximately 4.9% of the sample lies in the top ten. Sequencing was carried out using peripheral blood. These receptors were obtained from a man between 60 and 75 years old with active COVID-19.

V is TRBV6-6 and J is TRBJ1-4; D is undetermined. The germline V gene encodes CDR1 MNHNY and CDR2 SVGAGI (reference sequence). The V gene lost 8 bases and the J gene lost 0 bases, with 10 bases spanning the gap. This CDR3 is built from 14 residues. CDR3 bases: TGTGCCAGCGGAGACGGTGCAACTAATGAAAAACTGTTTTTT. Protein sequence: CASGDGATNEKLFF.

The V and J genes are TRBV5-1 and TRBJ2-1; D is possibly TRBD2 (6 bases). The ends were cut back, 9 bases at V and 5 bases at J, with 18 bases in the middle. CDR3 length: 14 residues. CDR1 is SGHRS, CDR2 YFSETQ, per germline. CDR3 DNA: TGCGCCACTAACACCGGGACTTTCAACAATGAGCAGTTCTTC. The encoded protein is CATNTGTFNNEQFF.

V is TRBV24-1 and J is TRBJ2-5, with 7 bases matching TRBD2. This CDR3 has 15 residues. Germline lookup yields CDR1 KGHDR and CDR2 SFDVKD. Trimming at V came to 3 bases and at J to 4 bases, leaving 7 bases not matched to a gene. CDR3 loop: CATSDTRTSGETQYF. The CDR3 nucleotides are TGTGCCACCAGTGATACAAGGACTAGTGGAGAGACCCAGTACTTC.

The chain links TRBV27 to TRBJ1-2, with 10 nucleotides matching TRBD1. The germline V gene encodes CDR1 MNHEY and CDR2 SMNVEV (reference sequence). The CDR3 consists of 12 residues. J lost 7 bases, V lost 7 bases, and 3 bases had no gene match. The chain's CDR3 is CASKTGGGGYTF. CDR3 DNA sequence: TGTGCCAGCAAGACAGGGGGCGGTGGCTACACCTTC.

The J gene is TRBJ2-1, the V gene TRBV7-2, with 10 bases aligning to TRBD2. From germline, CDR1 is SGHTA and CDR2 FQGNSA. The V segment lost 6 bases and the J segment 0 bases; nucleotides outside the gene matches: 5. The CDR3 is 16 amino acids. The CDR3 is CASSQLAGHSYNEQFF. CDR3 coding DNA: TGTGCCAGCAGTCAACTAGCGGGGCACTCCTACAATGAGCAGTTCTTC.

The V call is TRBV6-2 or TRBV6-3, the J call TRBJ1-5, with no clear D. The V end lost 2 bases, the J end lost 14 bases, and 10 bases lay between the germline ends. This CDR3 spans 11 amino acids. Germline lookup yields CDR1 MNHEY and CDR2 SVGEGT. This CDR3 reads CASSYPDYKHF. The DNA for the CDR3 is TGTGCCAGCAGTTACCCGGACTATAAGCATTTT.

V usage is TRBV4-3 and J usage is TRBJ1-4; D is ambiguous. The CDR3 consists of 17 residues. Germline CDR1 is LGHNA and CDR2 is YSLEER. V gave up 1 base and J gave up 0 bases, with 12 bases separating them. CDR3 coding DNA: TGCGCCAGCAGCCAAGTTTTCCACAGTGCAACTAATGAAAAACTGTTTTTT. Its translation: CASSQVFHSATNEKLFF.

The chain uses TRBV6-2 or TRBV6-3 and TRBJ2-7; a weak D match, TRBD1 (5 bases). The CDR3 loop spans 15 amino acids. Germline V gene data show CDR1 as MNHEY and CDR2 as SVGEGT. Between the trimmed V and J ends, which lost 5 bases and 2 bases, there was a span of 16 bases. DNA for the CDR3: TGTGCCAGCAGTCGCCCGACAGCCCGAACCTACGAGCAGTACTTC. Residues: CASSRPTARTYEQYF.

V gene TRBV3-1 (or the pseudogene TRBV3-2) combines with J gene TRBJ2-1; the D is unclear. The V gene's germline CDR1 is LGHDT and CDR2 YNNKEL (reference sequence). The CDR3 runs 12 residues. The germline V and J ends were trimmed by 0 bases and 10 bases, with 7 bases remaining between them. The CDR3: CASSQDIREQFF. In nucleotides, the CDR3 is TGTGCCAGCAGCCAAGACATCAGGGAGCAGTTCTTC.

This chain links TRBV5-6 with TRBJ2-7; possibly TRBD2 for D (7 bases). CDR3 length equals 14 residues. V was shortened by 4 bases and J by 2 bases, with 13 bases between the two germline ends. CDR1 and CDR2 from the germline V gene are SGHDT and YYEEEE. CDR3 sequence reads: CASSLRGAPYEQYF. In DNA, the CDR3 is TGTGCCAGCAGCCTCCGGGGGGCGCCCTACGAGCAGTACTTC.

The gene calls are TRBV6-2 or TRBV6-3 and TRBJ2-7, with TRBD1 as a possible D gene (6 bases). Trimming left V 5 bases short and J 7 bases short, with 18 bases between. The CDR3 is 14 amino acids. Per the germline V gene, CDR1 is MNHEY and CDR2 is SVGEGT. The CDR3 loop reads CASSRTTGTVEQYF. Written as DNA, the CDR3 is TGTGCCAGCAGTAGAACGACAGGCACGGTGGAGCAGTACTTC.

This chain links TRBV18 with TRBJ1-1; 8 nucleotides align to TRBD1. With V trimmed by 5 bases and J by 1 base, 3 bases remained unmatched. This CDR3 spans 14 amino acids. Germline V lookup: CDR1 KGHSH, CDR2 LQKENI. Here the CDR3 reads CASSTDRGNTEAFF. CDR3 in DNA: TGTGCCAGCTCAACAGACAGGGGGAACACTGAAGCTTTCTTT.

The chain joins TRBV7-9 to TRBJ1-4; TRBD1 might be the D (5 bases). CDR1 and CDR2 from the germline V gene are SEHNR and FQNEAQ (reference sequence). V was shortened by 5 bases and J by 4 bases, with 14 bases between the two germline ends. CDR3 size: 15 residues. The CDR3 here is CASSPWGDINEKLFF. The CDR3 bases are TGTGCCAGCAGCCCGTGGGGGGATATTAATGAAAAACTGTTTTTT.

The J gene is TRBJ1-2, the V gene TRBV7-2; tentatively, D is TRBD1 (6 bases). The V gene's germline CDR1 is SGHTA and CDR2 FQGNSA. The germline V and J ends were trimmed by 4 bases and 8 bases, with 20 bases remaining between them. The CDR3 is 15 residues long. CDR3 amino acids: CASSSQEQGIYGYTF. CDR3 DNA sequence: TGTGCCAGCAGCTCCCAAGAACAGGGAATCTACGGCTACACCTTC.

This chain joins TRBV5-6 and TRBJ2-7; no definite D call. CDR1 and CDR2 from the germline V gene are SGHDT and YYEEEE. This CDR3 comprises 13 residues. The germline V and J ends were trimmed by 1 base and 3 bases, with 8 bases remaining between them. In nucleotides, the CDR3 is TGTGCCAGCAGCTTGACAGAGAACTACGAGCAGTACTTC. Its protein product is CASSLTENYEQYF.

The V and J genes are TRBV28 and TRBJ2-7; TRBD2 aligns across 8 bases. Unmatched junction bases numbered 7, after V lost 5 bases and J lost 1 base. This CDR3 spans 15 amino acids. The germline gives CDR1 MDHEN, CDR2 SYDVKM. The CDR3 spells CASSPPGTRSYEQYF. The CDR3 coding sequence is TGTGCCAGCAGTCCTCCCGGGACTAGGTCCTACGAGCAGTACTTC.

The J gene is TRBJ1-2, the V gene TRBV7-9; 8 nucleotides match TRBD1. Trimming cost V 2 bases and J 0 bases; bases outside gene matches: 2. CDR1 is SEHNR, CDR2 FQNEAQ, per germline (reference sequence). There are 15 residues in the CDR3. CDR3 loop: CASSLKQGANYGYTF. CDR3 in DNA: TGTGCCAGCAGCTTAAAACAGGGGGCTAACTATGGCTACACCTTC.

V and J are TRBV28 and TRBJ2-5; TRBD2 matches 12 bases. The CDR3 extends over 15 amino acids. Germline V gene lookup returns CDR1 MDHEN and CDR2 SYDVKM. The V and J ends lost 7 bases and 5 bases, in that order; junction bases with no gene match: 8. The CDR3 DNA sequence: TGTGCCAGCACTACGCTAGCGGGAGGGTCTGAGACCCAGTACTTC. It codes for CASTTLAGGSETQYF.

This chain connects TRBV6-2 or TRBV6-3 to TRBJ2-4; TRBD1 is a possible D gene (5 bases). The CDR3 is 12 amino acids. V was shortened by 5 bases and J by 7 bases, with 9 bases between the two germline ends. Germline lookup yields CDR1 MNHEY and CDR2 SVGEGT. The chain's CDR3 is CASSISGNIQYF. DNA of the CDR3: TGTGCCAGCAGTATCTCAGGGAACATTCAGTACTTC.

The chain joins TRBV6-2 or TRBV6-3 to TRBJ1-1, with 8 bases lining up with TRBD1. This CDR3 has 14 residues. Germline CDR1 is MNHEY and CDR2 is SVGEGT. J was trimmed by 0 bases and V by 5 bases; bases with no gene match: 2. The CDR3 DNA reads as TGTGCCAGCAGTAAGGACAGGGTGAACACTGAAGCTTTCTTT. Residues: CASSKDRVNTEAFF.

The V and J genes are TRBV5-1 and TRBJ2-7; D remains unclear. The germline V gene has CDR1 SGHRS and CDR2 YFSETQ. The CDR3 runs 13 residues. Trimming took off 0 bases at V and 2 bases at J, with 6 bases between the two ends. CDR3 DNA: TGCGCCAGCAGCTTGGAGCCCGCCTACGAGCAGTACTTC. This codes for CASSLEPAYEQYF.

CDR3 nucleotide sequence: TGTGCCAGCAGCCGTACGACTAGCCGAGGGAGCTACGAGCAGTACTTC. This codes for CASSRTTSRGSYEQYF. The chain links TRBV5-4 to TRBJ2-7, with 7 bases lining up with TRBD2. CDR1 is SGHNT, CDR2 YYREEE, per germline (reference sequence). The CDR3 is made up of 16 amino acids. V trimming: 4 bases; J trimming: 3 bases; junction bases outside the gene matches: 13.

The chain is built from TRBV6-5 and TRBJ1-1; D gene unclear. The CDR3 totals 13 residues. Deletions cut 7 bases from V and 6 bases from J, with 15 bases between. Per the germline V gene, CDR1 is MNHEY and CDR2 is SVGAGI. The CDR3 region has the DNA TGTGCCAGCACCGGGAGGCTATTACCTGAAGCTTTCTTT. This translates into CASTGRLLPEAFF.